This TCR beta chain came from a study of beta chain features in type 1 diabetes. Findings of the study overall: Moderately but significantly shorter TCRB CDR3s were found in Type 1 diabetes patients in all four CD4+ subsets.

One heparinised draw, averaging about 110 mL, was taken per donor. This clone was picked up a small number of times. Its specificity is unknown. Looked up from germline, CDR1 is SGHRS and CDR2 is YFSETQ. Between the trimmed V and J ends, which lost 0 bases and 3 bases, there was a span of 11 bases. This CDR3 is built from 15 residues. As every portion of the isolated RNA was reverse transcribed, the sequencing read expressed TCRB transcripts. The assay was immunoSEQ multiplex PCR, and TCRdb's table has in-frame clones only and misses some. This sample yields hundreds of thousands of clones, of which about a sixth are seen a single time; approximately 0.093% belongs to the top ten.

This receptor was identified in a man in his late teens or twenties in good health. The chain carries TRBV5-1 and TRBJ2-3, with D possibly TRBD1 on 5 matching bases. Source material: naive CD4+ T cells from blood. The CDR3 bases are TGCGCCAGCAGCTTGGAGGGGCAATTGACAGATACGCAGTATTTT. Protein product: CASSLEGQLTDTQYF.